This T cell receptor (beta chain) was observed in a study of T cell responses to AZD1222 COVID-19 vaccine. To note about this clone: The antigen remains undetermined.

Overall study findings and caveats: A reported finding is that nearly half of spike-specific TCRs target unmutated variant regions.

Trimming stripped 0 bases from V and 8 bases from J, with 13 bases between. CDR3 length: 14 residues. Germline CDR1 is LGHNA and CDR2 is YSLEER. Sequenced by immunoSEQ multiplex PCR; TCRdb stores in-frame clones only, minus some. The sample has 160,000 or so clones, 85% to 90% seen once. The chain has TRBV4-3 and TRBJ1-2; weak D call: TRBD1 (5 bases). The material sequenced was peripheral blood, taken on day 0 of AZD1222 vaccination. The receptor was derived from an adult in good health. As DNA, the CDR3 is TGCGCCAGCAGCCAAGACGCAGGGAGGAGAGGCTACACCTTC. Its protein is CASSQDAGRRGYTF.